The rows below give T cell receptor beta chains drawn from one sample of a study of blood T cell repertoires in COVID-19. Sequencing used immunoSEQ multiplex PCR; TCRdb keeps in-frame clones, though not all of them. The sample yields hundreds of thousands of clones, 86% seen once. The sample consisted of peripheral blood. The receptor set was obtained from a woman aged 30 to 39 with active or convalescent COVID-19. Each CDR3 is given with its conserved first and last residue. D genes are given only for firm matches. Not every row has a clone size; where given, it reads once, few, many or a size class.

V	D	J	size	CDR3	DNA
TRBV7-6	NA	TRBJ1-5	NA	CASSLGGGYSNQPQHF	TGTGCCAGCAGCTTAGGAGGGGGATATAGCAATCAGCCCCAGCATTTT
TRBV30	NA	TRBJ2-1	NA	CALRELGNEQFF	TGTGCCCTTAGGGAACTAGGCAATGAGCAGTTCTTC
TRBV27	TRBD1	TRBJ1-2	NA	CASRLEGGQARYGYTF	TGTGCCAGCAGACTAGAGGGAGGACAGGCACGGTATGGCTACACCTTC
TRBV9	TRBD1	TRBJ1-6	NA	CASSEGDRDNSPLHF	TGTGCCAGCAGCGAGGGGGACAGGGATAATTCACCCCTCCACTTT
TRBV24-1	TRBD2	TRBJ2-3	NA	CATSDPGEGTDTQYF	TGTGCCACCAGTGACCCGGGGGAGGGTACAGATACGCAGTATTTT
TRBV4-1	TRBD1	TRBJ1-3	once	CASSQDPGQGGNTIYF	TGCGCCAGCAGCCAAGACCCCGGACAGGGCGGAAACACCATATATTTT
TRBV5-1	TRBD2	TRBJ2-3	NA	CASSLGRAAGGLLLRTDTQYF	TGCGCCAGCAGCTTAGGACGGGCGGCGGGGGGTCTCCTACTCCGCACAGATACGCAGTATTTT
TRBV27	NA	TRBJ1-1	NA	CASSLREDTEAFF	TGTGCCAGCAGTCTTAGGGAGGACACTGAAGCTTTCTTT
TRBV6-1	NA	TRBJ1-3	NA	CASSEDNSGNTIYF	TGTGCCAGCAGTGAAGACAACTCTGGAAACACCATATATTTT
TRBV30	TRBD1	TRBJ1-6	few	CAWRMGQDIYNSPLHF	TGTGCCTGGAGGATGGGACAGGACATCTATAATTCACCCCTCCACTTT
TRBV28	NA	TRBJ2-5	NA	CASSFLGQLRETQYF	TGTGCCAGCAGTTTCCTAGGACAGCTCAGGGAGACCCAGTACTTC
TRBV3-1/TRBV3-2	TRBD2	TRBJ2-7	NA	CASGLAGSYEQYF	TGTGCCAGCGGACTAGCGGGCTCCTACGAGCAGTACTTC
TRBV11-3	NA	TRBJ2-7	NA	CASSLSGNPYEQYF	TGTGCCAGCAGCTTGTCGGGGAACCCCTACGAGCAGTACTTC
TRBV10-3	TRBD1	TRBJ1-2	NA	CAISDGTGDSGGYTF	TGTGCCATCAGTGACGGGACAGGGGATTCGGGCGGCTACACCTTC
TRBV18	NA	TRBJ1-1	NA	CASSPRSGEAFF	TGTGCCAGCTCACCTCGTTCCGGGGAAGCTTTCTTT
TRBV9	NA	TRBJ1-1	NA	CASSPPGQPNTEAFF	TGTGCCAGCAGCCCTCCGGGACAACCGAACACTGAAGCTTTCTTT
TRBV6-1	NA	TRBJ2-5	NA	CASTERYGEETQYF	TGTGCCAGCACTGAACGATACGGTGAAGAGACCCAGTACTTC
TRBV7-2	NA	TRBJ1-3	NA	CASSLIHRDGGNTIYF	TGTGCCAGCAGCTTAATACACAGGGACGGTGGAAACACCATATATTTT
TRBV20-1	NA	TRBJ1-3	NA	CSASRPGSGNTIYF	TGCAGTGCTAGTAGACCGGGCTCTGGAAACACCATATATTTT
TRBV7-8	NA	TRBJ2-7	NA	CASSLIGGPSYEQYF	TGTGCCAGCAGCTTAATCGGGGGGCCGAGCTACGAGCAGTACTTC
TRBV18	TRBD1	TRBJ2-7	NA	CASSPGQGNHEQYF	TGTGCCAGCTCACCCGGACAGGGCAACCACGAGCAGTACTTC
TRBV18	NA	TRBJ1-2	NA	CASSGQTGTDGYTF	TGTGCCAGCTCAGGCCAAACAGGGACGGATGGCTACACCTTC
TRBV18	NA	TRBJ1-2	NA	CASSPPPSVGGYTF	TGTGCCAGCTCACCACCGCCAAGCGTCGGCGGCTACACCTTC
TRBV6-5	NA	TRBJ2-7	NA	CASNGHYYEQYF	TGTGCCAGCAATGGACATTACTACGAGCAGTACTTC
TRBV14	NA	TRBJ2-5	NA	CASSQAGTQYF	TGTGCCAGCAGCCAAGCGGGGACCCAGTACTTC
TRBV11-3	NA	TRBJ2-1	NA	CASSLRGTVEQFF	TGTGCCAGCAGCTTACGGGGGACAGTTGAGCAGTTCTTC
TRBV28	TRBD2	TRBJ2-7	NA	CASSLLAGGLYEQYF	TGTGCCAGCAGTTTACTAGCGGGGGGCCTATACGAGCAGTACTTC
TRBV6-5	TRBD1	TRBJ1-2	NA	CASEGQGVGYTF	TGTGCCAGCGAGGGACAGGGGGTAGGCTACACCTTC
TRBV2	TRBD1	TRBJ1-2	NA	CASSSGQGLEGYTF	TGTGCCAGCAGCTCCGGACAGGGGCTAGAGGGCTACACCTTC
TRBV5-1	TRBD1	TRBJ2-3	once	CASSFPTGAGWDTQYF	TGCGCCAGCAGCTTTCCGACAGGGGCAGGGTGGGATACGCAGTATTTT
TRBV6-1	TRBD1	TRBJ1-2	NA	CASREADRTYGYTF	TGTGCCAGCAGGGAAGCGGACAGGACGTATGGCTACACCTTC
TRBV5-8	TRBD1	TRBJ2-7	NA	CASSLSTGEFSYEQYF	TGTGCCAGCAGCTTGTCCACAGGGGAGTTCTCCTACGAGCAGTACTTC
TRBV4-1	TRBD1	TRBJ1-5	few	CASSQDPGTAGGPQHF	TGCGCCAGCAGCCAAGATCCCGGGACAGCCGGGGGGCCCCAGCATTTT
TRBV29-1	TRBD1	TRBJ2-5	NA	CSVVYPGQQETQYF	TGCAGCGTTGTATACCCGGGACAGCAAGAGACCCAGTACTTC
TRBV2	NA	TRBJ1-1	NA	CASSDLGGNTEAFF	TGTGCCAGCAGTGATCTGGGAGGGAACACTGAAGCTTTCTTT
TRBV27	NA	TRBJ2-2	NA	CASWDTRPNTGELFF	TGTGCCAGTTGGGACACCCGACCGAACACCGGGGAGCTGTTTTTT
TRBV9	TRBD1	TRBJ1-3	NA	CASSPRGESGNTIYF	TGTGCCAGCAGCCCCAGGGGGGAAAGTGGAAACACCATATATTTT
TRBV27	NA	TRBJ1-5	NA	CASSLYLDTSNQPQHF	TGTGCCAGCAGTTTATACCTGGACACCAGCAATCAGCCCCAGCATTTT
TRBV10-2	TRBD1	TRBJ1-6	NA	CASSDWTGTGYNSPLHF	TGCGCCAGCAGTGACTGGACCGGGACAGGTTATAATTCACCCCTCCACTTT
TRBV18	TRBD1	TRBJ1-3	NA	CASSPSGTGVYPFSGNTIYF	TGTGCCAGCTCACCTAGCGGGACAGGGGTCTACCCCTTCTCTGGAAACACCATATATTTT
TRBV5-1	TRBD2	TRBJ2-1	NA	CASSLIGLAGDQTEQFF	TGCGCCAGCAGCTTAATTGGGCTAGCGGGAGACCAGACTGAGCAGTTCTTC
TRBV5-5	NA	TRBJ1-1	NA	CASSLGAEPEAFF	TGTGCCAGCAGCTTGGGGGCAGAACCTGAAGCTTTCTTT
TRBV7-9	TRBD2	TRBJ2-3	once	CASSSQREEDTQYF	TGTGCCAGCAGCTCCCAGCGGGAGGAAGATACGCAGTATTTT
TRBV5-1	TRBD2	TRBJ2-1	NA	CASSYGSGRVGEQFF	TGCGCCAGCAGCTATGGTAGCGGGAGGGTCGGTGAGCAGTTCTTC
TRBV13	NA	TRBJ1-1	NA	CASRRTREAFF	TGTGCCAGCAGGCGTACGAGAGAGGCTTTCTTT
TRBV6-5	NA	TRBJ1-6	NA	CASRLDRAYNSPLHF	TGTGCCAGCAGACTCGACAGAGCTTATAATTCACCCCTCCACTTT
TRBV7-9	TRBD1	TRBJ1-6	once	CASSLPLGQEGNSPLHF	TGTGCCAGCAGCTTACCTCTTGGACAGGAGGGGAATTCACCCCTCCACTTT
TRBV3-1/TRBV3-2	NA	TRBJ2-5	NA	CASSQGAVHETQYF	TGTGCCAGCAGCCAAGGGGCCGTTCACGAGACCCAGTACTTC
TRBV2	NA	TRBJ1-1	NA	CASSEGGGGFGEAFF	TGTGCCAGCAGTGAAGGCGGGGGGGGATTTGGTGAAGCTTTCTTT
TRBV6-5	TRBD1	TRBJ1-5	NA	CASSSGGQPQHF	TGTGCCAGCAGTTCAGGGGGTCAGCCCCAGCATTTT
TRBV27	TRBD1	TRBJ1-2	NA	CASSHGTESRYTF	TGTGCCAGCAGTCACGGGACAGAGAGCCGCTACACCTTC
TRBV9	NA	TRBJ1-1	once	CASSTEPGVGTEAFF	TGTGCCAGCAGCACAGAACCAGGGGTAGGGACTGAAGCTTTCTTT
TRBV18	TRBD1	TRBJ1-1	NA	CASSPPSTGHVAFF	TGTGCCAGCTCACCACCCTCGACAGGGCACGTAGCTTTCTTT
TRBV5-4	NA	TRBJ1-2	NA	CASSSYRDYTF	TGTGCCAGCAGCTCGTACAGGGACTACACCTTC
TRBV19	TRBD2	TRBJ2-1	NA	CASSKPGLAGGYNEQFF	TGTGCCAGTAGTAAACCGGGACTAGCGGGGGGGTACAATGAGCAGTTCTTC